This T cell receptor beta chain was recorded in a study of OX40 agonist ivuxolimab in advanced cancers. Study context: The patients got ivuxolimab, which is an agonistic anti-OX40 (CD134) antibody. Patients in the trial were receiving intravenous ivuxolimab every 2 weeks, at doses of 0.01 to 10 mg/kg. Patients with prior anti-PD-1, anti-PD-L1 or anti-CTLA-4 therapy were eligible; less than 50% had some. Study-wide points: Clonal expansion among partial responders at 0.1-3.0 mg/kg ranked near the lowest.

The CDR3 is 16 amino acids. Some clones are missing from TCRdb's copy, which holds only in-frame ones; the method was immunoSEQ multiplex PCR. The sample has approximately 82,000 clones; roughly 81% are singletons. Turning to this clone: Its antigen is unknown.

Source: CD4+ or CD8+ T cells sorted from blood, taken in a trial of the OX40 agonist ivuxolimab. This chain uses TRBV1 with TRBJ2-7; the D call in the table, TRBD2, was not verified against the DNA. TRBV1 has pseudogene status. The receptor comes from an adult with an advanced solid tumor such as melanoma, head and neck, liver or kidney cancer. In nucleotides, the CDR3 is TGCACCAGCAGCCAAGACCAGGAGGCCCACTCCTACGAGCAGTACTTC. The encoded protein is CTSSQDQEAHSYEQYF.